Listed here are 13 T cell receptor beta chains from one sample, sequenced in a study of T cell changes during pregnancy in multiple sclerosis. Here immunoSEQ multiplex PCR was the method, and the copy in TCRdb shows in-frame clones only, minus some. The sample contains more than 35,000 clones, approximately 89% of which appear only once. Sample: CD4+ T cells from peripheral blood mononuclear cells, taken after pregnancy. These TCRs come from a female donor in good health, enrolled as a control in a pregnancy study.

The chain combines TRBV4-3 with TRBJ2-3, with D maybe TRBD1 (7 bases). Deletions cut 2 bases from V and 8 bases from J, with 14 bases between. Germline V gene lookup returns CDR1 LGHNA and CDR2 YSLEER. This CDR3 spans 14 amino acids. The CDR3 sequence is CASSQFPQGGTQYF. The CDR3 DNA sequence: TGCGCCAGCAGCCAATTTCCCCAGGGGGGTACGCAGTATTTT.

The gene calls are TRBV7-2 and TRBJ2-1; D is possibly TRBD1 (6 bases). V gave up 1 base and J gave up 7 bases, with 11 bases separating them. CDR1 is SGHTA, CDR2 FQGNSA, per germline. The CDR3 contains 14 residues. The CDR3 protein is CASSLVAGDNEQFF. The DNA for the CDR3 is TGTGCCAGCAGCTTAGTGGCAGGGGATAATGAGCAGTTCTTC.

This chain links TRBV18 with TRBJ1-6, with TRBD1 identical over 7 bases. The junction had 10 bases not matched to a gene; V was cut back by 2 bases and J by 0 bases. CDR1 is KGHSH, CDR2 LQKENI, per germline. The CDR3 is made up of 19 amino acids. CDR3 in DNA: TGTGCCAGCTCACCATCCACAGGGGCCGCCAGCTCCTATAATTCACCCCTCCACTTT. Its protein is CASSPSTGAASSYNSPLHF.

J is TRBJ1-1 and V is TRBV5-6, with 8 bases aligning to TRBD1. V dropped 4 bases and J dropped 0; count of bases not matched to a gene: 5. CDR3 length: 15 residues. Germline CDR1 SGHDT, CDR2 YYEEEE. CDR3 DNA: TGTGCCAGCAGCCGGCGACAGGGGATGAACACTGAAGCTTTCTTT. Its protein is CASSRRQGMNTEAFF.

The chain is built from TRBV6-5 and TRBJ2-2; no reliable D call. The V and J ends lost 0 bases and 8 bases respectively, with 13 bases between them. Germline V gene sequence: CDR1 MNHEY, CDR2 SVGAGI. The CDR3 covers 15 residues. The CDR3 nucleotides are TGTGCCAGCAGTTACTCCGCCCAGTCGACTGGGGAGCTGTTTTTT. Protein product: CASSYSAQSTGELFF.

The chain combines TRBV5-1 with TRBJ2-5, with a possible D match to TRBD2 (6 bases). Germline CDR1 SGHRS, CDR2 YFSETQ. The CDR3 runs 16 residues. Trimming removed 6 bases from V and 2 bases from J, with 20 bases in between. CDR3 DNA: TGCGCCAGCAACACATTACTAGGACGGGGGCAAGAGACCCAGTACTTC. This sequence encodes CASNTLLGRGQETQYF.

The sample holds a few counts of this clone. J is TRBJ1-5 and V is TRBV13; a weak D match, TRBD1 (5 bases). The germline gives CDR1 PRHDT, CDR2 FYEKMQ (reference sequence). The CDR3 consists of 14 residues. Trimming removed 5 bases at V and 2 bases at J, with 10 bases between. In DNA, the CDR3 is TGTGCCAGCAGCGCGGGGCTCGGCAATCAGCCCCAGCATTTT. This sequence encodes CASSAGLGNQPQHF.

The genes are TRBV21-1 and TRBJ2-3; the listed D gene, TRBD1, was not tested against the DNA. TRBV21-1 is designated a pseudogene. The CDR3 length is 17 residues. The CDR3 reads CASSPAYQDRGRDTQYF. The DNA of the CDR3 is TGTGCCAGCAGCCCCGCCTACCAAGACAGGGGGCGAGATACGCAGTATTTT.

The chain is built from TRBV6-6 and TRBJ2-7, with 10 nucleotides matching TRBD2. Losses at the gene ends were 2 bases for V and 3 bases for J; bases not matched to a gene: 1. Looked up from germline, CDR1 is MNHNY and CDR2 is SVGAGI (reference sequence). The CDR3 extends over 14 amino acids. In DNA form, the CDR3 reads TGTGCCAGCAGTTACAGCGGGAGGGTCTACGAGCAGTACTTC. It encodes CASSYSGRVYEQYF.

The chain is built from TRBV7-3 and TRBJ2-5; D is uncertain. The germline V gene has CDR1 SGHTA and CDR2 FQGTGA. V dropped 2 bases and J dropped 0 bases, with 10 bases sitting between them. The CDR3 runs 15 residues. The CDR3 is CASSLYAGYQETQYF. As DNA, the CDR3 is TGTGCCAGCAGCTTATATGCCGGGTACCAAGAGACCCAGTACTTC.

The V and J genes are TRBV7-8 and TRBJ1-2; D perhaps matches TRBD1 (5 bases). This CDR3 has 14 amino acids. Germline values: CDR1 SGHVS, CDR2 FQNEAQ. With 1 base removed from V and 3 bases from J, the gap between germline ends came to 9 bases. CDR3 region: CASSLVQGYYGYTF. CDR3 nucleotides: TGTGCCAGCAGCTTAGTTCAGGGTTACTATGGCTACACCTTC.

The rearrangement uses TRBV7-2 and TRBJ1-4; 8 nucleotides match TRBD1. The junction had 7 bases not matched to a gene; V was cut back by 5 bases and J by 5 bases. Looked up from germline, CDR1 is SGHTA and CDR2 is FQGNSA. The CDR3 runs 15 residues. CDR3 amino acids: CASSMTGARNEKLFF. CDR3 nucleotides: TGTGCCAGCAGCATGACAGGGGCTCGAAATGAAAAACTGTTTTTT.

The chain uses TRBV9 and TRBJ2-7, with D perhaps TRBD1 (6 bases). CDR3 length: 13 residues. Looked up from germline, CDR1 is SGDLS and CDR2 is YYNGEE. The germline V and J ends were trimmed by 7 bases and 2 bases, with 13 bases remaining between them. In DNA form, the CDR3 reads TGTGCCAGCTCTACAGGGATTGCCTACGAGCAGTACTTC. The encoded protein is CASSTGIAYEQYF. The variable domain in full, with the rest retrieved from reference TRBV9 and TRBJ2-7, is DSGVTQTPKHLITATGQRVTLRCSPRSGDLSVYWYQQSLDQGLQFLIQYYNGEERAKGNILERFSAQQFPDLHSELNLSSLELGDSALYFCASSTGIAYEQYFGPGTRLTVT.